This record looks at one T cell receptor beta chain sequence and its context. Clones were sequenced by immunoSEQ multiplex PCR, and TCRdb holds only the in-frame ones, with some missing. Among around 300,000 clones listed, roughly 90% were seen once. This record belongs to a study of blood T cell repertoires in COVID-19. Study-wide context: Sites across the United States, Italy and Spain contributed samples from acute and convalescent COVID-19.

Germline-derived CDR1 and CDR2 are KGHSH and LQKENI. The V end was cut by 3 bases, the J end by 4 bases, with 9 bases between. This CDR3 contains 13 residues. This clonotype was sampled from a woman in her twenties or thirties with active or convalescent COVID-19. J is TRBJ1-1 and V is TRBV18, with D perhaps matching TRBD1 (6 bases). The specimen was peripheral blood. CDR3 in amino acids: CASSPDRTTEAFF. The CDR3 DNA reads TGTGCCAGCTCACCGGACAGAACCACTGAAGCTTTCTTT.